The 23 T cell receptor beta chains below all came from one sample that was sequenced in a study of naive and memory T cell subsets. Four PCR rounds used nested alpha and beta constant region primers plus the SP2 primer. TCRdb ran MiXCR on the 5' RACE reads and lists one entry per CDR3 protein. The table records 30,000 or so distinct CDR3 sequences, around 17% of them present only once. A UMI-containing oligonucleotide was joined by 3' ligation to the TCR cDNA template. The receptors originated from a female donor in good health.

This chain links TRBV4-2 with TRBJ1-2, with D perhaps TRBD1 (5 bases). This CDR3 region has 16 residues. V lost 0 bases to trimming and J lost 0 bases, with 11 bases between them. Germline V gives CDR1 LGHNA, CDR2 YNFKEQ. CDR3 nucleotides: TGTGCCAGCAGCCAAGACGACAGCCTTTCTAACTATGGCTACACCTTC. Its translation is CASSQDDSLSNYGYTF.

The gene calls are TRBV6-5 and TRBJ1-4; the match to TRBD1 covers 9 bases. The J segment lost 5 bases and the V segment lost 6 bases, leaving 7 bases of the junction unmatched. CDR3 length: 15 residues. Germline V lookup: CDR1 MNHEY, CDR2 SVGAGI. The CDR3 DNA is TGTGCCAGCAGCTACATGGACAGGGGCAATGAAAAACTGTTTTTT. Protein: CASSYMDRGNEKLFF.

V is TRBV6-6 and J is TRBJ2-3, with D possibly TRBD1 on 6 matching bases. The V gene's germline CDR1 is MNHNY and CDR2 SVGAGI (reference sequence). This CDR3 is 15 amino acids long. Trimming pared 10 bases from V and 2 bases from J, leaving 19 bases between. DNA of the CDR3: TGTGCCACTATGAAACAGGGTACGGTCACAGATACGCAGTATTTT. Translating it yields CATMKQGTVTDTQYF.

By proportion, this clonotype is medium-sized. The rearrangement links TRBV29-1 to TRBJ1-3; D is possibly TRBD1 (5 bases). The CDR3 covers 13 residues. V was pared by 4 bases and J by 5 bases, with 12 bases between. Germline V gene data show CDR1 as SQVTM and CDR2 as ANQGSEA. CDR3 protein: CSVAEAGRNTIYF. In nucleotides, the CDR3 is TGCAGCGTTGCTGAGGCAGGGCGAAACACCATATATTTT.

By frequency in the sample, this clonotype is medium-sized. The chain is built from TRBV7-6 and TRBJ2-7; D is unresolved. Germline CDR1 and CDR2: SGHVS and FNYEAQ. CDR3 size: 18 residues. Trimming removed 2 bases at V and 0 bases at J, with 20 bases between. The CDR3 loop reads CASSLLPPSVGNSYEQYF. CDR3 in DNA: TGTGCCAGCAGCTTATTGCCCCCCTCGGTAGGGAACTCCTACGAGCAGTACTTC.

The CDR3 DNA reads as TGTGCCAGCAGTCCAAAAGAGACCCAGTACTTC. Translated: CASSPKETQYF. V gene TRBV12-3 or TRBV12-4 combines with J gene TRBJ2-5, with D unresolved. This CDR3 has 11 amino acids. V lost 5 bases and J lost 3, with 4 bases in between.

In its sample, this clonotype was seen many times. The chain links TRBV29-1 to TRBJ1-1, with D hard to call. Germline V gene data show CDR1 as SQVTM and CDR2 as ANQGSEA. The CDR3 has 13 amino acids. With 7 bases removed from V and 1 base from J, the gap between germline ends came to 13 bases. The CDR3 DNA sequence: TGCAGCGCCGCGCCGGGCTCGAACACTGAAGCTTTCTTT. Amino acid sequence: CSAAPGSNTEAFF.

This clonotype was seen repeatedly, ten times or more. The chain links TRBV7-2 to TRBJ1-2, with a tentative D call TRBD1 (5 bases). Looked up from germline, CDR1 is SGHTA and CDR2 is FQGNSA. This CDR3 spans 14 amino acids. Deletions cut 2 bases from V and 3 bases from J, with 10 bases between. Written as DNA, the CDR3 is TGTGCCAGCAGCTTACAGTCACAGGACTATGGCTACACCTTC. Its protein product is CASSLQSQDYGYTF.

CDR3: CASRWTGSYEQYF. For the CDR3, the DNA is TGTGCCAGCCGATGGACAGGGAGCTACGAGCAGTACTTC. The gene calls are TRBV25-1 and TRBJ2-7; 8 bases line up with TRBD1. Germline V gene sequence: CDR1 MGHDK, CDR2 SYGVNS. The CDR3 extends over 13 amino acids. J was trimmed by 3 bases and V by 8 bases; bases with no gene match: 6.

This clonotype counts as medium-sized. The chain is built from TRBV5-5 and TRBJ2-7; TRBD1 agrees at 7 bases. Germline CDR1 is SGHKS and CDR2 is YYEKEE (reference sequence). There are 14 residues in the CDR3. Trimming removed 0 bases from V and 3 bases from J; junction bases left unmatched: 3. As DNA, the CDR3 is TGTGCCAGCAGCTTGGCCACAGGGGACTACGAGCAGTACTTC. Translating it yields CASSLATGDYEQYF.

This clonotype was seen repeatedly, ten times or more. The J gene is TRBJ2-5, the V gene TRBV11-2, with D possibly being TRBD1 (5 bases). Germline V gene lookup returns CDR1 SGHAT and CDR2 FQNNGV. Trimming removed 4 bases at V and 3 bases at J, with 15 bases between. The CDR3 is made up of 15 amino acids. The CDR3 is CASSSGVGREETQYF. As DNA, the CDR3 is TGTGCCAGCAGCTCAGGTGTGGGCAGGGAAGAGACCCAGTACTTC.

The table lists this clonotype with many counts. The chain recombines TRBV20-1 with TRBJ2-5, with a weak D call TRBD2 (6 bases). CDR3 length: 14 amino acids. From germline, CDR1 is DFQATT and CDR2 SNEGSKA (reference sequence). The germline V and J ends were trimmed by 4 bases and 5 bases, with 17 bases remaining between them. Here the CDR3 reads CSAKWGGVGETQYF. CDR3 in DNA: TGCAGTGCTAAGTGGGGCGGGGTAGGCGAGACCCAGTACTTC.

This sequence joins TRBV12-3 or TRBV12-4 and TRBJ2-7, with 8 bases that match TRBD1. This CDR3 is 13 amino acids long. J gave up 4 bases and V 5 bases, and 4 bases lay outside the gene matches. The CDR3 DNA follows: TGTGCCAGCAGTCAGACAGGGGCGTACGAGCAGTACTTC. Amino acids: CASSQTGAYEQYF.

This clonotype was counted at least ten times. The V call is TRBV6-5, the J call TRBJ2-5; the D gene is possibly TRBD1 (5 bases). The CDR3 is made up of 13 amino acids. Germline CDR1 is MNHEY and CDR2 is SVGAGI. The V and J ends lost 2 bases and 7 bases respectively, with 11 bases between them. For the CDR3, the DNA is TGTGCCAGCAGTTACATGGTGGGGCGGACCCAGTACTTC. Translation: CASSYMVGRTQYF.

This clonotype has only a few counts. Here the CDR3 reads CASRGTSGGAYEQYF. The CDR3 bases are TGTGCCAGCAGGGGGACTAGCGGGGGGGCCTACGAGCAGTACTTC. The chain couples TRBV28 to TRBJ2-7; 16 bases are a match to TRBD2. There are 15 residues in the CDR3. V shed 6 bases and J 2 bases; nucleotides not matched to a gene: 1. CDR1 and CDR2 (germline): MDHEN, SYDVKM.

This clonotype was found a few times. This chain links TRBV7-8 with TRBJ1-6; D is unclear. V lost 4 bases and J 3 bases, leaving 7 bases between the germline ends. The CDR3 runs 14 residues. Germline loops: CDR1 SGHVS, CDR2 FQNEAQ. The CDR3: CASSSVLYNSPLHF. In nucleotides, the CDR3 is TGTGCCAGCAGCTCGGTCCTCTATAATTCACCCCTCCACTTT.

The chain couples TRBV27 to TRBJ2-7, with D possibly TRBD2 on 6 matching bases. V gave up 3 bases and J gave up 2 bases, with 14 bases separating them. The CDR3 is made up of 15 amino acids. The V gene's germline CDR1 is MNHEY and CDR2 SMNVEV (reference sequence). CDR3 DNA sequence: TGTGCCAGCAGTTTGGAGGGGATGGTGGCCTACGAGCAGTACTTC. Its translation is CASSLEGMVAYEQYF.

In this sample, this clonotype turned up many times. This chain uses TRBV29-1 with TRBJ2-5, with D possibly matching TRBD1 (5 bases). Trimming removed 8 bases from V and 0 bases from J, with 16 bases in between. The CDR3 runs to 14 residues. CDR1 is SQVTM and CDR2 is ANQGSEA in the germline V gene. The CDR3 DNA sequence: TGCAGCCTAAACCCGCAGGGAAACCAAGAGACCCAGTACTTC. Translation: CSLNPQGNQETQYF. The full variable domain, its missing parts supplied by reference TRBV29-1 and TRBJ2-5, is SAVISQKPSRDICQRGTSLTIQCQVDSQVTMMFWYRQQPGQSLTLIATANQGSEATYESGFVIDKFPISRPNLTFSTLTVSNMSPEDSSIYLCSLNPQGNQETQYFGPGTRLLVL.

This clonotype is medium-sized (0.01 to 0.1%) within its sample. The gene calls are TRBV20-1 and TRBJ2-1; D is ambiguous. Trimming took 0 bases from V and 9 from J, leaving 9 bases between them. This CDR3 is 12 amino acids long. Germline V lookup: CDR1 DFQATT, CDR2 SNEGSKA (reference sequence). The CDR3 here is CSARDYRVEQFF. In nucleotides, the CDR3 is TGCAGTGCTAGAGATTATCGGGTTGAGCAGTTCTTC.

This clonotype showed up many times. The gene calls are TRBV6-1 and TRBJ1-5, with D unresolved. The CDR3 contains 12 residues. The V and J ends lost 4 bases and 4 bases respectively, with 5 bases between them. Germline V gives CDR1 MNHNS, CDR2 SASEGT. This CDR3 is CASSGGNQPQHF. The CDR3, as DNA: TGTGCCAGCAGTGGGGGAAATCAGCCCCAGCATTTT.

In this sample, this clonotype turned up many times. At one end the junction does not follow the germline gene, possibly because of a read error. The chain joins TRBV29-1 to TRBJ2-5; D could derive from TRBD1 or TRBD2 (6 bases each). The germline gives CDR1 SQVTM, CDR2 ANQGSEA. This CDR3 comprises 14 residues. CDR3 sequence reads: CSVEGGSVQETQYF. In nucleotides, the CDR3 is TGCAGCGTGGAAGGGGGGTCGGTCCAAGAGACCCAGTACTTC.

This clonotype was seen ten or more times. The chain uses TRBV7-2 and TRBJ2-5, with a weak D call TRBD2 (5 bases). Trimming took 2 bases from V and 3 from J, leaving 10 bases between them. CDR1 and CDR2 (germline): SGHTA, FQGNSA. The CDR3 is made up of 14 amino acids. CDR3 region: CASSLSSLEETQYF. CDR3 coding DNA: TGTGCCAGCAGCTTATCTAGCCTCGAAGAGACCCAGTACTTC.

The V gene is TRBV7-2, the J gene TRBJ1-2, with TRBD1 as a possible D gene (6 bases). V gave up 5 bases and J gave up 4 bases, with 17 bases separating them. Germline lookup yields CDR1 SGHTA and CDR2 FQGNSA. The CDR3 contains 15 residues. In nucleotides, the CDR3 is TGTGCCAGCAGCGTCAATGGGGGGCGGCTCTATGGCTACACCTTC. The encoded protein is CASSVNGGRLYGYTF.